Each of the 15 T cell receptor beta chains below was sequenced from the same sample in a study of blood T cell repertoires in COVID-19. Sequenced by immunoSEQ multiplex PCR; TCRdb stores in-frame clones only, minus some. Of tens of thousands of clones listed, just under 85% are singletons. The sequenced material came from peripheral blood. The receptors were sampled from an older man with acute or convalescent COVID-19.

The chain links TRBV7-3 to TRBJ2-3, with no clear D. The V and J ends lost 3 bases and 3 bases respectively, with 7 bases between them. CDR3 length: 13 amino acids. The V gene's germline CDR1 is SGHTA and CDR2 FQGTGA. Here the CDR3 reads CASSFLRTDTQYF. The CDR3 DNA follows: TGTGCCAGCAGCTTCCTCCGGACAGATACGCAGTATTTT.

The chain couples TRBV6-1 to TRBJ1-2; D possibly corresponds to TRBD1 (6 bases). CDR1 and CDR2 from the germline V gene are MNHNS and SASEGT. CDR3 length equals 15 residues. V was cut by 2 bases and J by 8 bases, with 18 bases left in between. Here the CDR3 DNA reads TGTGCCAGCAGTGAAACCCTTCAGGGGAGTCGCGGCTACACCTTC. Translated, it gives CASSETLQGSRGYTF.

This clone came up once. This chain connects TRBV6-6 to TRBJ2-7, with 7 bases lining up with TRBD2. CDR1 and CDR2 (germline): MNHNY, SVGAGI (reference sequence). J gave up 4 bases and V 10 bases, and 13 bases lay outside the gene matches. The CDR3 length is 14 residues. The CDR3 region is CATTSGGEAYEQYF. In nucleotides, the CDR3 is TGTGCCACCACCTCGGGGGGAGAAGCGTACGAGCAGTACTTC.

V gene TRBV7-3 combines with J gene TRBJ2-2, with D maybe TRBD2 (6 bases). Per germline, CDR1 SGHTA and CDR2 FQGTGA. The CDR3 runs to 15 residues. V dropped 5 bases and J dropped 4 bases, with 14 bases sitting between them. CDR3 sequence: CASSPRSGGTGELFF. CDR3 bases: TGTGCCAGCAGCCCCAGGTCCGGGGGCACCGGGGAGCTGTTTTTT.

The chain couples TRBV5-8 to TRBJ2-7; a possible D gene is TRBD1 (6 bases). The germline V and J ends were trimmed by 2 bases and 2 bases, with 8 bases remaining between them. Per germline, CDR1 SGHTS and CDR2 YDEGEE. The CDR3 has 13 amino acids. DNA of the CDR3: TGTGCCAGCAGCTTAGGGGGACCCTACGAGCAGTACTTC. This translates into CASSLGGPYEQYF.

CDR3 nucleotide sequence: TGTGCCAGCAGCTCCCGGCGGGAGGGGGTAGAAAATGAGCAGTTCTTC. Its translation: CASSSRREGVENEQFF. This chain links TRBV28 with TRBJ2-1; the match to TRBD2 covers 9 bases. The CDR3 loop spans 16 amino acids. Germline trimming cut 6 bases from V and 7 bases from J; bases unmatched to any gene: 13. Germline V lookup: CDR1 MDHEN, CDR2 SYDVKM.

The chain has TRBV15 and TRBJ2-3; 8 positions agree with TRBD2. Germline lookup yields CDR1 LNHNV and CDR2 YYDKDF (reference sequence). Trimming cost V 0 bases and J 1 base; bases outside gene matches: 6. This CDR3 is 17 amino acids long. CDR3 DNA: TGTGCCACCAGCAGAGATCCGGGAGGGGCGGGCACAGATACGCAGTATTTT. Its protein product is CATSRDPGGAGTDTQYF. The complete variable domain, with remaining parts taken from reference TRBV15 and TRBJ2-3, reads DAMVIQNPRYQVTQFGKPVTLSCSQTLNHNVMYWYQQKSSQAPKLLFHYYDKDFNNEADTPDNFQSRRPNTSFCFLDIRSPGLGDTAMYLCATSRDPGGAGTDTQYFGPGTRLTVL.

The chain carries TRBV12-5 and TRBJ1-5; a possible D gene is TRBD1 (6 bases). The CDR3 is made up of 15 amino acids. V lost 1 base and J lost 4, with 11 bases in between. The germline V gene has CDR1 LGHNT and CDR2 FRNRAP. The CDR3 DNA reads as TGTGCTAGTGGTTTGGCGGGGACACCGAATCAGCCCCAGCATTTT. Its protein is CASGLAGTPNQPQHF.

The gene calls are TRBV5-1 and TRBJ2-3; TRBD1 matches 7 bases. With V trimmed by 1 base and J by 0 bases, 8 bases remained unmatched. CDR1 is SGHRS, CDR2 YFSETQ, per germline. The CDR3 loop spans 17 amino acids. The CDR3 nucleotides read TGCGCCAGCAGCTTGTCCCAACAGGGGTCTAGCACAGATACGCAGTATTTT. This sequence encodes CASSLSQQGSSTDTQYF.

This clone was seen just once. The rearrangement uses TRBV6-6 and TRBJ2-2; the match to TRBD1 covers 8 bases. Germline trimming cut 5 bases from V and 4 bases from J; bases unmatched to any gene: 12. The CDR3 spans 17 residues. Germline values: CDR1 MNHNY, CDR2 SVGAGI (reference sequence). CDR3: CASSPDLTGAGTGELFF. The CDR3 DNA reads as TGTGCCAGCAGTCCCGATTTGACAGGGGCCGGCACCGGGGAGCTGTTTTTT.

This chain links TRBV3-1 (or the pseudogene TRBV3-2) with TRBJ1-1, with D unclear. The CDR3 contains 14 residues. Trimming removed 4 bases at V and 4 bases at J, with 13 bases between. The germline gives CDR1 LGHDT, CDR2 YNNKEL (reference sequence). The CDR3 nucleotides are TGTGCCAGCAGCCCCCAGCGTTCGGGCACTGAAGCTTTCTTT. Translated: CASSPQRSGTEAFF.

This chain connects TRBV6-4 to TRBJ1-1; 8 positions agree with TRBD1. Germline V lookup: CDR1 MRHNA, CDR2 SNTAGT. Trimming at V came to 4 bases and at J to 4 bases, leaving 2 bases not matched to a gene. The CDR3 runs to 13 residues. The CDR3 DNA reads TGTGCCAGCAGTGGTCAGGGGGCCACTGAAGCTTTCTTT. This translates into CASSGQGATEAFF.

This clone has a handful of counts. The chain uses TRBV10-2 and TRBJ1-5; D is unresolved. The CDR3 loop spans 15 amino acids. CDR1 is WSHSY and CDR2 is SAAADI in the germline V gene. Trimming stripped 8 bases from V and 3 bases from J, with 17 bases between. The chain's CDR3 is CASGDQTFSNQPQHF. The CDR3, as DNA: TGCGCCAGCGGCGACCAGACATTTTCCAATCAGCCCCAGCATTTT.

This clone was picked up one time. V gene TRBV6-5 combines with J gene TRBJ2-1; 8 positions agree with TRBD1. V lost 6 bases, J lost 8 bases, and 9 bases stayed unmatched. The CDR3 spans 14 residues. CDR1 and CDR2 (germline): MNHEY, SVGAGI. This chain's CDR3 is CASRSGTGGDEQFF. The CDR3 DNA reads as TGTGCCAGCAGGTCCGGGACAGGAGGGGATGAGCAGTTCTTC.

The chain joins TRBV4-3 to TRBJ1-2; possible D gene TRBD1, 6 bases. Germline assignment: CDR1 LGHNA and CDR2 YSLEER. The CDR3 is 13 residues long. Trimming stripped 4 bases from V and 3 bases from J, with 9 bases between. The chain's CDR3 is CASSPDRDYGYTF. Written as DNA, the CDR3 is TGCGCCAGCAGCCCGGACAGAGACTATGGCTACACCTTC.